This T cell receptor beta chain was captured in a study of spatial heterogeneity in lung cancer. The wider study: For the average unique TCR and UMI combination, more than eight occurrences appeared in raw reads.

TCRdb itself ran the 5' RACE reads through MiXCR, one entry per CDR3 protein. Of 39,000 or so distinct CDR3 sequences in the sample, 6.5% to 9% are singletons; the top ten hold 25% to 35%. The time point is: sample taken at primary tumor resection. V trimming: 0 bases; J trimming: 3 bases; junction bases outside the gene matches: 2. CDR1 is SGHRS and CDR2 is YFSETQ in the germline V gene. This CDR3 region has 14 residues. With respect to this clonotype: Its antigen is undetermined.

Study results and limitations: Ubiquitous expanded tumor TCRs were seen in blood more at resection than at follow-up.

The chain has TRBV5-1 and TRBJ2-7; the match to TRBD1 covers 8 bases. The input for sequencing was PBMCs, taken at surgery. The sequence came from a male donor with early-stage non-small cell lung cancer. CDR3 sequence (DNA): TGCGCCAGCAGCTTGGAGACAGGGGACTACGAGCAGTACGTC. It specifies CASSLETGDYEQYV.